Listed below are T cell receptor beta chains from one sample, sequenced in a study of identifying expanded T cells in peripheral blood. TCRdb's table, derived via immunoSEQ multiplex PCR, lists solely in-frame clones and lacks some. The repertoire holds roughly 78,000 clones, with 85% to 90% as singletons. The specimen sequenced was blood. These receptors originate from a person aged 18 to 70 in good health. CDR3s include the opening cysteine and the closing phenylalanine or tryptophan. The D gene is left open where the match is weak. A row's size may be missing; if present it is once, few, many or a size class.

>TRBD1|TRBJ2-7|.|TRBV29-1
CSVGEHRGEQYF
TGCAGCGTTGGGGAGCACAGGGGCGAGCAGTACTTC
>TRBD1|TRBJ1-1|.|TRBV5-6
CASSWGTGMNTEAFF
TGTGCCAGCAGCTGGGGGACAGGGATGAACACTGAAGCTTTCTTT
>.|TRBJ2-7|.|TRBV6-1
CASTTARGPYEQYF
TGTGCCAGCACAACAGCCCGAGGCCCCTACGAGCAGTACTTC
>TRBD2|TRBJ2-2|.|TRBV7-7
CASSRTSGITGELFF
TGTGCCAGCAGCCGGACTAGCGGGATCACCGGGGAGCTGTTTTTT
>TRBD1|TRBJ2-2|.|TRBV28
CASLRGTVNTGELFF
TGTGCCAGCCTTAGAGGGACAGTTAACACCGGGGAGCTGTTTTTT
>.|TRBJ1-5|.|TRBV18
CASSMGQGDGQPQHF
TGTGCCAGCTCCATGGGGCAGGGCGATGGTCAGCCCCAGCATTTT
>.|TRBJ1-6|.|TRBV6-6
CAGGWDYNSPLHF
TGTGCCGGGGGGTGGGACTATAATTCACCCCTCCACTTT
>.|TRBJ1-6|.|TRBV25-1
CASSRSESNSPLHF
TGTGCCAGCAGTAGGTCGGAGTCAAATTCACCCCTCCACTTT
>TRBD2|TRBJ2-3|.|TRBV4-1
CASRGLAGGLGGDTQYF
TGCGCCAGCAGAGGACTAGCGGGAGGATTAGGGGGAGATACGCAGTATTTT
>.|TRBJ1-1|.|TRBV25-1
CASSESPGFTEAFF
TGTGCCAGCAGTGAATCCCCAGGGTTCACTGAAGCTTTCTTT
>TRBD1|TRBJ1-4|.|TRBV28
CASSPPQGAREKLLF
TGTGCCAGCAGTCCGCCACAGGGGGCACGAGAAAAACTGCTTTTT
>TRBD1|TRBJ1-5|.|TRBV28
CASDLGTGSNQPQHF
TGTGCCAGCGACCTCGGGACAGGGAGCAATCAGCCCCAGCATTTT
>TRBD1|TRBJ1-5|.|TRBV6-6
CASNMGQGGQPQHF
TGTGCCAGCAATATGGGACAGGGGGGTCAGCCCCAGCATTTT
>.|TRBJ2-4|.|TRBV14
CASSQKQGREYF
TGTGCCAGCAGCCAAAAACAGGGACGGGAGTACTTC
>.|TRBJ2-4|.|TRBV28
CASSPPDRRNIQYF
TGTGCCAGCAGCCCCCCGGACAGACGAAACATTCAGTACTTC
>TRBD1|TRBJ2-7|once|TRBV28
CASSSLGQGYEQYF
TGTGCCAGCAGTTCATTGGGACAGGGCTACGAGCAGTACTTC
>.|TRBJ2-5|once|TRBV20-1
CSESVQETQYF
TGCAGTGAATCTGTGCAAGAGACCCAGTACTTC
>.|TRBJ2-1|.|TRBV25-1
CASSEWGRSDEQFF
TGTGCCAGCAGTGAATGGGGCAGGAGCGATGAGCAGTTCTTC
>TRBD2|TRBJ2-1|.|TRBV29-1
CSVESWGGNEQFF
TGCAGCGTTGAAAGTTGGGGGGGCAATGAGCAGTTCTTC
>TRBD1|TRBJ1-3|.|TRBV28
CASTWEGARGNTIYF
TGTGCCAGCACCTGGGAGGGGGCTCGTGGAAACACCATATATTTT
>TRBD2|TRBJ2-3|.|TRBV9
CASSVDLSGDTDTQYF
TGTGCCAGCAGCGTAGACCTTAGCGGGGACACAGATACGCAGTATTTT
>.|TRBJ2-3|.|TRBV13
CASRFGSLSDTQYF
TGTGCCAGCAGGTTCGGTTCACTTTCAGATACGCAGTATTTT
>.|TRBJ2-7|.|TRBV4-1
CASSPAIGNYEQYF
TGCGCCAGCAGCCCAGCGATAGGAAACTACGAGCAGTACTTC
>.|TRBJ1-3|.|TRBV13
CASSLTGNTIYF
TGTGCCAGCAGCTTAACCGGAAACACCATATATTTT
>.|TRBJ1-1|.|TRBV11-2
CASSLLLKGAFF
TGTGCCAGCAGCTTATTGCTAAAAGGTGCTTTCTTT
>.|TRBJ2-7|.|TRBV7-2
CASSLGMAPNKQYF
TGTGCCAGCAGCTTAGGAATGGCCCCTAACAAGCAGTACTTC
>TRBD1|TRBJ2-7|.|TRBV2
CASSGDRGREQYF
TGTGCCAGCAGTGGCGACAGGGGGCGCGAGCAGTACTTC
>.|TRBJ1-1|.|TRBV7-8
CASSLVGGNTEAFF
TGTGCCAGCAGCTTAGTTGGGGGGAACACTGAAGCTTTCTTT
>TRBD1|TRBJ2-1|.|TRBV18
CASSNGATGAYNEQFF
TGTGCCAGCTCAAATGGTGCGACAGGGGCTTACAATGAGCAGTTCTTC
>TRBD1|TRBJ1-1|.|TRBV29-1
CSATGAQQGNTEAFF
TGCAGCGCCACAGGGGCCCAACAGGGGAACACTGAAGCTTTCTTT
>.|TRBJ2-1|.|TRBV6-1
CASTGTHEQFF
TGTGCCAGCACGGGTACCCACGAGCAGTTCTTC
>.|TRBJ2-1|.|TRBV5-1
CASSLRLSEQFF
TGCGCCAGCAGCTTGCGTCTCAGTGAGCAGTTCTTC
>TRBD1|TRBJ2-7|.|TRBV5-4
CASRPDRGRNEQYF
TGTGCCAGCAGGCCGGACAGGGGAAGGAACGAGCAGTACTTC
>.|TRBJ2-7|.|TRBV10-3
CATLDTGYEQYF
TGTGCCACCCTCGACACTGGCTACGAGCAGTACTTC
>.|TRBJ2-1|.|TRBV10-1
CASSESSSEYNEQFF
TGCGCCAGCAGTGAGTCCTCTAGCGAATACAATGAGCAGTTCTTC
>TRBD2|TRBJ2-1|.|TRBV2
CASKGLAGAGEQFF
TGTGCCAGCAAGGGACTAGCGGGGGCCGGGGAGCAGTTCTTC
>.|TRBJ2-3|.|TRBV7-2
CASSPGAGSDTQYF
TGTGCCAGCAGCCCCGGGGCAGGTTCAGATACGCAGTATTTT
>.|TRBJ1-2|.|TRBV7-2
CASSRDGTEAKYGYTF
TGTGCCAGCAGCCGGGACGGAACAGAGGCTAAGTATGGCTACACCTTC
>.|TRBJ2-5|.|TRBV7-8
CASSIRGEGRRAQYF
TGTGCCAGCAGCATAAGAGGAGAAGGGCGGAGGGCCCAGTACTTC
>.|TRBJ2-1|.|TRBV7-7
CASSLGSGTQQFF
TGTGCTAGCAGCTTAGGCTCGGGGACTCAGCAGTTCTTC
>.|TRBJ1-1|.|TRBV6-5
CASSWAMENTEAFF
TGTGCCAGCAGTTGGGCGATGGAGAACACTGAAGCTTTCTTT